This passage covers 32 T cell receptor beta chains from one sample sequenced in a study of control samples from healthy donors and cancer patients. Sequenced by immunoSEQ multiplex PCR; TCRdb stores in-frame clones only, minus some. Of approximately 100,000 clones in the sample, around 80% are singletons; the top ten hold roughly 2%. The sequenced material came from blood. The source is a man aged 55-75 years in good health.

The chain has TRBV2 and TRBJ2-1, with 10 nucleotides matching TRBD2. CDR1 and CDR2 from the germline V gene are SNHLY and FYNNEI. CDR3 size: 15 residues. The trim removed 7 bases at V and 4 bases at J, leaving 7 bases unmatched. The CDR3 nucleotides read TGTGCCAGCACTTTAAGCGGGAGGGTTTACAATGAGCAGTTCTTC. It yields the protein CASTLSGRVYNEQFF.

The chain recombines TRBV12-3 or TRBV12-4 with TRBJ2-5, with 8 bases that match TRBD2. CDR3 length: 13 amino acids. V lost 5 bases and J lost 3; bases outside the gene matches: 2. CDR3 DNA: TGTGCCAGCAGTACAGCGGGGGAAGAGACCCAGTACTTC. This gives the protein CASSTAGEETQYF.

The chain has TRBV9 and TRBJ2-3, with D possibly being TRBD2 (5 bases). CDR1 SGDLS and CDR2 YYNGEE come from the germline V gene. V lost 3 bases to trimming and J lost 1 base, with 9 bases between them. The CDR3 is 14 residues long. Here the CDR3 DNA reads TGTGCCAGCAGCGAGAGCGGCCGCACAGATACGCAGTATTTT. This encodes CASSESGRTDTQYF.

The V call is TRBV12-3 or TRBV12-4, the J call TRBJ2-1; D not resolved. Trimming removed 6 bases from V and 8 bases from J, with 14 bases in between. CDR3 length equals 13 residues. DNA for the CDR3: TGTGCCAGCAGCCCTCTAGTCCCCCATGAGCAGTTCTTC. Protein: CASSPLVPHEQFF.

This CDR3 is CAVLSWSNEQFF. In DNA, the CDR3 is TGTGCCGTCCTCTCGTGGTCCAATGAGCAGTTCTTC. This chain connects TRBV19 to TRBJ2-1, with D unresolved. V was cut by 11 bases and J by 6 bases, with 14 bases left in between. This CDR3 contains 12 residues. Germline V gene sequence: CDR1 LNHDA, CDR2 SQIVND (reference sequence).

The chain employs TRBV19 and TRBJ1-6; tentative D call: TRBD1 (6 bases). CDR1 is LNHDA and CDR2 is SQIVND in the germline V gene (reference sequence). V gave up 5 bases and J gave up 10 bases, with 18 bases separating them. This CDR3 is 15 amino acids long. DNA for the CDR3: TGTGCCAGTAGTGGGTCGGGGGGCTTTCGATCACCCCTCCACTTT. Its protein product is CASSGSGGFRSPLHF.

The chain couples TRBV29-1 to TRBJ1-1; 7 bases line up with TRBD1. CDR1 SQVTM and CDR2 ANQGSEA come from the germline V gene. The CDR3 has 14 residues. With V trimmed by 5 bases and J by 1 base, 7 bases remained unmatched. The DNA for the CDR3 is TGCAGCGTTAGCCGGACAGGTGCGAACACTGAAGCTTTCTTT. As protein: CSVSRTGANTEAFF. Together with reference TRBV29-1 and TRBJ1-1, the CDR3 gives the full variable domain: SAVISQKPSRDICQRGTSLTIQCQVDSQVTMMFWYRQQPGQSLTLIATANQGSEATYESGFVIDKFPISRPNLTFSTLTVSNMSPEDSSIYLCSVSRTGANTEAFFGQGTRLTVV.

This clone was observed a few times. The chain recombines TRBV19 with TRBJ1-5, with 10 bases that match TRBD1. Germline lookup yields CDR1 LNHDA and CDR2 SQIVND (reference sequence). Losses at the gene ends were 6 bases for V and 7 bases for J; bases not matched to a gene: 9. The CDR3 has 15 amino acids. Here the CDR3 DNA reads TGTGCCAGTAGCTATCTGGGACAGGGGCAACAGCCCCAGCATTTT. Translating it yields CASSYLGQGQQPQHF.

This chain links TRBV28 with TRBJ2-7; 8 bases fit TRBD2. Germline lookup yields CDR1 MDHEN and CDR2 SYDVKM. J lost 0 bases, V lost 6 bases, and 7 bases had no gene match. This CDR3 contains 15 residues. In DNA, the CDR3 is TGTGCCAGCAGCCTTAGACTAGCGAGCTCCTACGAGCAGTACTTC. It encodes CASSLRLASSYEQYF.

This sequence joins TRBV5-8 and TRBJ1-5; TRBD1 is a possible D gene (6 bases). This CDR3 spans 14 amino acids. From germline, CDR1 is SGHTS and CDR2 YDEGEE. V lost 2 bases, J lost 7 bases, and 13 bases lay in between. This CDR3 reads CASSLRGMWQPQHF. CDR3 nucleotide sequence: TGTGCCAGCAGCTTAAGGGGGATGTGGCAGCCCCAGCATTTT.

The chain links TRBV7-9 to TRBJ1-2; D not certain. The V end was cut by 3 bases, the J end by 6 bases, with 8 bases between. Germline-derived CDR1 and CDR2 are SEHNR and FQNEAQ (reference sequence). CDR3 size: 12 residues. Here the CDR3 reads CASSLRPNGYTF. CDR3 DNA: TGTGCCAGCAGCTTGCGACCGAATGGCTACACCTTC.

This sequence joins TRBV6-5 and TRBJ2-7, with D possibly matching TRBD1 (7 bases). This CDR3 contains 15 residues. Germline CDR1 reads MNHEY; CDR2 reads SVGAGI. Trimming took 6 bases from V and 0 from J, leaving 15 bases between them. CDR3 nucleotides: TGTGCCAGCAGCGGGCAGGGGGGACCCTCCTACGAGCAGTACTTC. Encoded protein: CASSGQGGPSYEQYF.

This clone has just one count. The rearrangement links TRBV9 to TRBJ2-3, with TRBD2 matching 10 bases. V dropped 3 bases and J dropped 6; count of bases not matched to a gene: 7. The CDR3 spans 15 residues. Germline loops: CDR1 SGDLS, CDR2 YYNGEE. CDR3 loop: CASSGLAGWMDTQYF. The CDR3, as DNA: TGTGCCAGCAGCGGACTAGCGGGTTGGATGGATACGCAGTATTTT.

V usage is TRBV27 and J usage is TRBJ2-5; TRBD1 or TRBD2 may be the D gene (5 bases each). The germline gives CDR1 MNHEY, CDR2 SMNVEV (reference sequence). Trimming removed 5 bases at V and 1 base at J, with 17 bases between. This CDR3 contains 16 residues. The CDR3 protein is CASSQGTEYLQETQYF. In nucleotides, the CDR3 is TGTGCCAGCAGTCAAGGGACGGAATACCTCCAAGAGACCCAGTACTTC.

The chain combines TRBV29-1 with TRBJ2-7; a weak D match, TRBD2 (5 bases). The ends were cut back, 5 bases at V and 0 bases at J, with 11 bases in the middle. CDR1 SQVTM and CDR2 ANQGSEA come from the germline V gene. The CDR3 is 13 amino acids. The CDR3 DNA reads TGCAGCGTTCAAGCGGCCTCCTCCTACGAGCAGTACTTC. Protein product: CSVQAASSYEQYF.

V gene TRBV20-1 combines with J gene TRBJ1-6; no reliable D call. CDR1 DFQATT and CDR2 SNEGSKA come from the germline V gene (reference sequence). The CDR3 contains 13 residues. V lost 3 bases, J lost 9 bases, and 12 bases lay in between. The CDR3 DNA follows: TGCAGTGCTAGTTCTCCCGATGGTTCACCCCTCCACTTT. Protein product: CSASSPDGSPLHF.

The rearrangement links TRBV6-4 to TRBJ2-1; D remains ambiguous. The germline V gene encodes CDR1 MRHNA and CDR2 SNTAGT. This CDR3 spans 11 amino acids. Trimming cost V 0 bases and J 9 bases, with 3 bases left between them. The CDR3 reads CASSDSFEQFF. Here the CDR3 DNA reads TGTGCCAGCAGTGACTCGTTTGAGCAGTTCTTC.

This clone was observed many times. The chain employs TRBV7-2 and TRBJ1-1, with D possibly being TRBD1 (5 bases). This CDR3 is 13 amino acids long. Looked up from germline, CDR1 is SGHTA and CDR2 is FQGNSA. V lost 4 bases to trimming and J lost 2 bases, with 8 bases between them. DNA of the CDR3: TGTGCCAGCAGCTGGGGCCGAAACACTGAAGCTTTCTTT. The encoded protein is CASSWGRNTEAFF. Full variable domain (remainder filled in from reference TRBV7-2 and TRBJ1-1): GAGVSQSPSNKVTEKGKDVELRCDPISGHTALYWYRQSLGQGLEFLIYFQGNSAPDKSGLPSDRFSAERTGGSVSTLTIQRTQQEDSAVYLCASSWGRNTEAFFGQGTRLTVV.

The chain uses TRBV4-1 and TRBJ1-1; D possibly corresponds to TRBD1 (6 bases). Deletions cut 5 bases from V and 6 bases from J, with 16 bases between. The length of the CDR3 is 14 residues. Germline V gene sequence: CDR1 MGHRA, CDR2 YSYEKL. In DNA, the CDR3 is TGCGCCAGCAGCTCCAGGACGGGGGGCTCTGAAGCTTTCTTT. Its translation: CASSSRTGGSEAFF.

The CDR3 region is CSVPRQGTGGYTF. The CDR3 DNA reads TGCAGCGTACCTCGACAGGGTACTGGTGGCTACACCTTC. The gene calls are TRBV29-1 and TRBJ1-2; TRBD1 agrees at 7 bases. The V and J ends lost 6 bases and 7 bases, in that order; junction bases with no gene match: 11. The CDR3 consists of 13 residues. Looked up from germline, CDR1 is SQVTM and CDR2 is ANQGSEA.

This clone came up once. CDR3 coding DNA: TGTGCCAGCAGCTTATCAGGTCCGCTTCCTTACGAGCAGTACTTC. Translation: CASSLSGPLPYEQYF. The chain joins TRBV7-9 to TRBJ2-7; D ambiguous. Trimming took 2 bases from V and 4 from J, leaving 15 bases between them. This CDR3 is 15 amino acids long. CDR1 is SEHNR and CDR2 is FQNEAQ in the germline V gene (reference sequence).

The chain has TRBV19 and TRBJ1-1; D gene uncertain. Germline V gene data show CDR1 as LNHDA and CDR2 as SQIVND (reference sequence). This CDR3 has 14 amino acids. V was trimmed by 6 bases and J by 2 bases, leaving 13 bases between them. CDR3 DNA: TGTGCCAGTAGAGAACGGGCGGGAAACACTGAAGCTTTCTTT. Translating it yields CASRERAGNTEAFF.

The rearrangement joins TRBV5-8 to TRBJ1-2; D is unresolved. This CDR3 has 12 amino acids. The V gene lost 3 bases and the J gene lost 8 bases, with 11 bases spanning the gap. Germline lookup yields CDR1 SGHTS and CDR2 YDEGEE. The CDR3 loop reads CASSYGGSGYTF. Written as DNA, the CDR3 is TGTGCCAGCAGCTACGGAGGGAGCGGCTACACCTTC.

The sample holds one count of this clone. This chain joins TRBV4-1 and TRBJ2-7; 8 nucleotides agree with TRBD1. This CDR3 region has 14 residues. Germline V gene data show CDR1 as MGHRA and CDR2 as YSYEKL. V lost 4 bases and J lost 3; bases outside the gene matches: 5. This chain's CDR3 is CASSRTGTGYEQYF. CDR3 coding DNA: TGCGCCAGCAGCCGAACCGGGACAGGCTACGAGCAGTACTTC.

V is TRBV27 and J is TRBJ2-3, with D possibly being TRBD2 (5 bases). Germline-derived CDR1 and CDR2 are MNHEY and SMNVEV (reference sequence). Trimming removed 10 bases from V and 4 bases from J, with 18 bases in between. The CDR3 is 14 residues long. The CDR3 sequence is CAKEEAEGPDTQYF. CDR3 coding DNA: TGTGCCAAGGAGGAGGCGGAAGGTCCAGATACGCAGTATTTT.

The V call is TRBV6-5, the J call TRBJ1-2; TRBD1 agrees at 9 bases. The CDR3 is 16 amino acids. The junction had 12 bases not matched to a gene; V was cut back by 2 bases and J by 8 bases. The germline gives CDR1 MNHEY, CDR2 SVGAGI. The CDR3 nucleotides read TGTGCCAGCAGTTACCGGCAAGGACAGGGGAGGAGCGGCTACACCTTC. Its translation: CASSYRQGQGRSGYTF.

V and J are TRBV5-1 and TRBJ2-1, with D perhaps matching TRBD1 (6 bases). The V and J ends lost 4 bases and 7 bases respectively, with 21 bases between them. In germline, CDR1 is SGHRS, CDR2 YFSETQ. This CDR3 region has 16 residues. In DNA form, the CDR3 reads TGCGCCAGCAGCCAGGGGTCGAGCTCCGGGCGGAATGAGCAGTTCTTC. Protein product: CASSQGSSSGRNEQFF. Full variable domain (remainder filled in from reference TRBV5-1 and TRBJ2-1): KAGVTQTPRYLIKTRGQQVTLSCSPISGHRSVSWYQQTPGQGLQFLFEYFSETQRNKGNFPGRFSGRQFSNSRSEMNVSTLELGDSALYLCASSQGSSSGRNEQFFGPGTRLTVL.

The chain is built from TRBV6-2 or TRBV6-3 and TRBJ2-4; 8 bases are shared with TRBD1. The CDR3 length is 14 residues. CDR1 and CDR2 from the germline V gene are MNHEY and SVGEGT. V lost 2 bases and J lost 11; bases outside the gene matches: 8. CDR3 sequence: CASSYKQDRAFQYF. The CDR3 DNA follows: TGTGCCAGCAGTTACAAACAGGACAGGGCATTTCAGTACTTC.

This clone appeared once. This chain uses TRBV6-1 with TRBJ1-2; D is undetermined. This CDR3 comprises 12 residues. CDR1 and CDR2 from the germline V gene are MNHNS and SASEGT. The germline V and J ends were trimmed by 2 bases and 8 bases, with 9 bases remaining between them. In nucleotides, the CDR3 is TGTGCCAGCAGTGAAAACGGGTGGGGCTACACCTTC. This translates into CASSENGWGYTF.

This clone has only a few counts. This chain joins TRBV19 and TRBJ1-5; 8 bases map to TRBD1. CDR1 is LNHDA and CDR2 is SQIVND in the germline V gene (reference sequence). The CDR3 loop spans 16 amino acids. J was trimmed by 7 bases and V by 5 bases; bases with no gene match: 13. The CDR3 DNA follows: TGTGCCAGTAGTGCAGAGATGGGGACAGGTTCCCAGCCCCAGCATTTT. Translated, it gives CASSAEMGTGSQPQHF. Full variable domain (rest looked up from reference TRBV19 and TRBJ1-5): DGGITQSPKYLFRKEGQNVTLSCEQNLNHDAMYWYRQDPGQGLRLIYYSQIVNDFQKGDIAEGYSVSREKKESFPLTVTSAQKNPTAFYLCASSAEMGTGSQPQHFGDGTRLSIL.

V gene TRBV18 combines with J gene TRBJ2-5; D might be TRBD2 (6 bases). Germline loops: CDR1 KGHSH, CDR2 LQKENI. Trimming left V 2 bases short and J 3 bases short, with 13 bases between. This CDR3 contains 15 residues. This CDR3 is CASSPFSGGEETQYF. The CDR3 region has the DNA TGTGCCAGCTCACCATTTTCCGGCGGGGAAGAGACCCAGTACTTC.

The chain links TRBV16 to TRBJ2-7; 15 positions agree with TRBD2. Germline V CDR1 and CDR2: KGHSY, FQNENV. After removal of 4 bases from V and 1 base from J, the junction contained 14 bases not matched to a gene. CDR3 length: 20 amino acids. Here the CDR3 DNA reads TGTGCCAGCAGCCCCGGACACCCTGGGACTAGCGGGAGGCTTTCCTACGAGCAGTACTTC. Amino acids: CASSPGHPGTSGRLSYEQYF.